This T cell receptor beta chain was sequenced during a study of T cells in Graves' hyperthyroidism and ophthalmopathy. What was amplified from RNA transcripts were TCR beta CDR3 regions. An initial round of RT-PCR targeting the TCR CDR3 relied on the HTBI primer set. TCRdb re-derived calls from the multiplex PCR reads in MiXCR, one entry per CDR3 protein. This sample has around 350,000 distinct CDR3 sequences, with roughly 25% found just once. This clonotype has more than one count but fewer than ten. The CDR3 length is 12 residues. The V end was cut by 4 bases, the J end by 6 bases, with 9 bases between. Germline V gene sequence: CDR1 SEHNR, CDR2 FQNEAQ (reference sequence).

This clonotype originated in a man between 50 and 59 years old with Graves' hyperthyroidism. The chain links TRBV7-9 to TRBJ2-5; D gene ambiguous. Sequencing was carried out using blood. For the CDR3, the DNA is TGTGCCAGCAGCTCCATGGAAAAGACCCAGTACTTC. It yields the protein CASSSMEKTQYF.